This passage covers 25 T cell receptor beta chains from one sample sequenced in a study of cytomegalovirus exposure and HLA in healthy donors. The PCR ran on 60 Vbeta and 13 Jbeta primers. Sequencing used immunoSEQ multiplex PCR; TCRdb keeps in-frame clones, though not all of them. Of hundreds of thousands of clones in the sample, roughly 84% were seen once. Source material: PBMCs. These receptors were taken from a boy under 10 years old in good health and CMV-seronegative.

The chain combines TRBV7-3 with TRBJ1-1, with a tentative D call TRBD1 (5 bases). The V end lost 5 bases, the J end lost 0 bases, and 7 bases lay between the germline ends. The CDR3 extends over 13 amino acids. Germline CDR1 is SGHTA and CDR2 is FQGTGA. The CDR3 region is CASSRGMNTEAFF. The CDR3 region has the DNA TGTGCCAGCAGCCGGGGGATGAACACTGAAGCTTTCTTT.

The chain employs TRBV14 and TRBJ1-2, with a possible D match to TRBD1 (5 bases). The CDR3 has 15 amino acids. V lost 0 bases to trimming and J lost 3 bases, with 11 bases between them. The germline gives CDR1 SGHDN, CDR2 FVKESK. The CDR3 nucleotides read TGTGCCAGCAGCCAAGATTTGGAGGGGTACTATGGCTACACCTTC. Protein product: CASSQDLEGYYGYTF.

The rearrangement uses TRBV7-9 and TRBJ2-3; TRBD1 might be the D (6 bases). The germline gives CDR1 SEHNR, CDR2 FQNEAQ (reference sequence). The CDR3 has 14 residues. Trimming removed 5 bases from V and 5 bases from J, with 14 bases in between. This CDR3 is CASSPAPRGDTQYF. Written as DNA, the CDR3 is TGTGCCAGCAGCCCCGCCCCCAGGGGAGATACGCAGTATTTT.

The chain recombines TRBV6-5 with TRBJ1-3; no reliable D call. The CDR3 length is 15 residues. Trimming removed 0 bases at V and 4 bases at J, with 10 bases between. Germline lookup yields CDR1 MNHEY and CDR2 SVGAGI. CDR3 DNA: TGTGCCAGCAGTTACTCGAGAGGGTTCGGAAACACCATATATTTT. The encoded protein is CASSYSRGFGNTIYF.

This chain joins TRBV30 and TRBJ1-1, with a tentative D call TRBD1 (6 bases). The CDR3 runs to 14 residues. V dropped 0 bases and J dropped 11 bases, with 19 bases sitting between them. The V gene's germline CDR1 is GTSNPN and CDR2 SVGIG (reference sequence). In DNA, the CDR3 is TGTGCCTGGAGTGTATCCTTTGCAGGGGATGGCGCTTTCTTT. It yields the protein CAWSVSFAGDGAFF.

This clone appeared a single time. The chain uses TRBV29-1 and TRBJ2-7; D is perhaps TRBD2 (6 bases). Germline V gene data show CDR1 as SQVTM and CDR2 as ANQGSEA. The CDR3 length is 13 residues. V was shortened by 7 bases and J by 5 bases, with 18 bases between the two germline ends. This CDR3 reads CSAEEQGGHEQYF. For the CDR3, the DNA is TGCAGCGCCGAGGAGCAGGGAGGCCACGAGCAGTACTTC.

The chain is built from TRBV6-4 and TRBJ2-3; perhaps TRBD1 as D (5 bases). Germline values: CDR1 MRHNA, CDR2 SNTAGT. There are 15 residues in the CDR3. V lost 2 bases to trimming and J lost 0 bases, with 9 bases between them. CDR3 nucleotides: TGTGCCAGCAGTGACAGGGCAGGGAGCACAGATACGCAGTATTTT. This encodes CASSDRAGSTDTQYF.

The chain is built from TRBV13 and TRBJ2-5; the D is unclear. The germline V and J ends were trimmed by 1 base and 3 bases, with 6 bases remaining between them. CDR1 PRHDT and CDR2 FYEKMQ come from the germline V gene (reference sequence). The CDR3 is 13 amino acids. The CDR3 coding sequence is TGTGCCAGCAGCTTAGTCTCCGAAGAGACCCAGTACTTC. Amino acid sequence: CASSLVSEETQYF.

The chain carries TRBV2 and TRBJ2-3, with TRBD2 matching over 11 bases. Per the germline V gene, CDR1 is SNHLY and CDR2 is FYNNEI. V lost 5 bases, J lost 3 bases, and 4 bases stayed unmatched. The CDR3 contains 15 residues. The CDR3 loop reads CASSLAGGWTDTQYF. The CDR3 DNA reads as TGTGCCAGCAGTTTAGCGGGGGGGTGGACAGATACGCAGTATTTT.

The V and J genes are TRBV5-4 and TRBJ2-2; 8 bases agree with TRBD1. The length of the CDR3 is 14 residues. V was pared by 1 base and J by 7 bases, with 3 bases of the junction left unmatched. The germline V gene has CDR1 SGHNT and CDR2 YYREEE (reference sequence). The CDR3 loop is CASSLTTGGGELFF. Written as DNA, the CDR3 is TGTGCCAGCAGCTTGACTACAGGGGGCGGGGAGCTGTTTTTT. The full variable domain, rest sourced from reference TRBV5-4 and TRBJ2-2, is ETGVTQSPTHLIKTRGQQVTLRCSSQSGHNTVSWYQQALGQGPQFIFQYYREEENGRGNFPPRFSGLQFPNYSSELNVNALELDDSALYLCASSLTTGGGELFFGEGSRLTVL.

This sequence joins TRBV6-6 and TRBJ2-3, with D perhaps matching TRBD2 (7 bases). CDR3 size: 15 residues. The V end was cut by 0 bases, the J end by 2 bases, with 9 bases between. Germline V CDR1 and CDR2: MNHNY, SVGAGI (reference sequence). The CDR3 sequence: CASSYSGGATDTQYF. The CDR3 DNA follows: TGTGCCAGCAGTTACTCTGGGGGGGCCACAGATACGCAGTATTTT.

This clone was seen more than once but under ten times. This sequence joins TRBV2 and TRBJ2-7; D call uncertain. Trimming took 3 bases from V and 4 from J, leaving 7 bases between them. Germline assignment: CDR1 SNHLY and CDR2 FYNNEI. The CDR3 is 12 amino acids. The CDR3 reads CASSEFRYEQYF. In DNA, the CDR3 is TGTGCCAGCAGTGAGTTCCGGTACGAGCAGTACTTC.

This clone turned up a few times. The rearrangement uses TRBV4-2 and TRBJ2-7, with 14 bases identical to TRBD2. The V gene's germline CDR1 is LGHNA and CDR2 YNFKEQ. J lost 4 bases, V lost 4 bases, and 6 bases had no gene match. The CDR3 runs 16 residues. The chain's CDR3 is CASSRGLAGVSYEQYF. The CDR3 DNA reads as TGTGCCAGCAGCCGGGGACTAGCGGGAGTATCTTACGAGCAGTACTTC.

This clone was found once. V is TRBV7-8 and J is TRBJ1-5, with D uncertain. The CDR3 totals 15 residues. Germline values: CDR1 SGHVS, CDR2 FQNEAQ. V was clipped by 1 base and J by 4 bases, with 11 bases between them. CDR3 sequence (DNA): TGTGCCAGCAGCTTAGACGATTCGACTAATCAGCCCCAGCATTTT. Translating gives CASSLDDSTNQPQHF. The full variable domain, its missing parts supplied by reference TRBV7-8 and TRBJ1-5, is GAGVSQSPRYKVAKRGQDVALRCDPISGHVSLFWYQQALGQGPEFLTYFQNEAQLDKSGLPSDRFFAERPEGSVSTLKIQRTQQEDSAVYLCASSLDDSTNQPQHFGDGTRLSIL.

The chain uses TRBV9 and TRBJ2-5; D may be TRBD1 (6 bases). The germline V and J ends were trimmed by 0 bases and 5 bases, with 14 bases remaining between them. This CDR3 region has 15 residues. Germline-derived CDR1 and CDR2 are SGDLS and YYNGEE. CDR3 coding DNA: TGTGCCAGCAGCGTAGACGAGGGGGTTCAGGAGACCCAGTACTTC. It is translated as CASSVDEGVQETQYF.

This chain links TRBV7-9 with TRBJ1-2; D is undetermined. CDR3 length equals 13 residues. Trimming removed 1 base from V and 0 bases from J, with 3 bases in between. Germline V gene lookup returns CDR1 SEHNR and CDR2 FQNEAQ (reference sequence). This chain's CDR3 is CASSLVTNYGYTF. The CDR3, as DNA: TGTGCCAGCAGCTTAGTCACTAACTATGGCTACACCTTC.

This clone has a handful of counts. The genes are TRBV4-1 and TRBJ2-3; D remains unclear. Germline V CDR1 and CDR2: MGHRA, YSYEKL. The CDR3 is 12 residues long. Trimming took off 1 base at V and 3 bases at J, with 2 bases between the two ends. The CDR3, as DNA: TGCGCCAGCAGCCAAGTAACAGATACGCAGTATTTT. Amino acid sequence: CASSQVTDTQYF.

The chain is built from TRBV19 and TRBJ1-1; TRBD1 matches at 7 bases. V lost 5 bases, J lost 1 base, and 4 bases stayed unmatched. This CDR3 is 14 amino acids long. Germline V CDR1 and CDR2: LNHDA, SQIVND (reference sequence). The chain's CDR3 is CASSPGTENTEAFF. Here the CDR3 DNA reads TGTGCCAGTAGTCCAGGGACAGAGAACACTGAAGCTTTCTTT.

V is TRBV7-9 and J is TRBJ2-5; no clear D. From germline, CDR1 is SEHNR and CDR2 FQNEAQ (reference sequence). The CDR3 totals 14 residues. V shed 7 bases and J shed 1 base, with 13 bases lying between them. CDR3 in DNA: TGTGCCAGCAACCGTGACACCGTCCAAGAGACCCAGTACTTC. It specifies CASNRDTVQETQYF.

V is TRBV12-5 and J is TRBJ1-6; D is perhaps TRBD1 (5 bases). V was shortened by 2 bases and J by 10 bases, with 18 bases between the two germline ends. This CDR3 is 16 amino acids long. Germline CDR1 and CDR2: LGHNT and FRNRAP. The CDR3 sequence is CASGLLSVGGKSPLHF. The CDR3 coding sequence is TGTGCTAGTGGTTTGCTCTCGGTCGGGGGGAAATCACCCCTCCACTTT.

The sample holds one count of this clone. The chain links TRBV6-5 to TRBJ2-3, with no clear D. Germline V CDR1 and CDR2: MNHEY, SVGAGI. The CDR3 has 15 amino acids. Trimming removed 7 bases at V and 1 base at J, with 15 bases between. Here the CDR3 reads CASNFRGSGTDTQYF. As DNA, the CDR3 is TGTGCCAGCAATTTCCGCGGCAGCGGCACAGATACGCAGTATTTT.

The chain employs TRBV6-5 and TRBJ1-4, with TRBD1 as a possible D gene (6 bases). The V end was cut by 5 bases, the J end by 6 bases, with 10 bases between. The CDR3 loop spans 13 amino acids. Per germline, CDR1 MNHEY and CDR2 SVGAGI. CDR3 DNA sequence: TGTGCCAGCAGTCTCACAGGGTATGAAAAACTGTTTTTT. Its protein is CASSLTGYEKLFF.

The chain employs TRBV19 and TRBJ1-2; D is ambiguous. Germline assignment: CDR1 LNHDA and CDR2 SQIVND (reference sequence). CDR3 length: 14 residues. Trimming took off 4 bases at V and 4 bases at J, with 13 bases between the two ends. CDR3 loop: CASSTPERGYGYTF. CDR3 DNA: TGTGCCAGTAGTACCCCAGAAAGAGGCTATGGCTACACCTTC. Looking up the rest from reference TRBV19 and TRBJ1-2 gives the full variable domain: DGGITQSPKYLFRKEGQNVTLSCEQNLNHDAMYWYRQDPGQGLRLIYYSQIVNDFQKGDIAEGYSVSREKKESFPLTVTSAQKNPTAFYLCASSTPERGYGYTFGSGTRLTVV.

This chain joins TRBV2 and TRBJ2-7; 11 bases agree with TRBD1. This CDR3 has 14 residues. Losses at the gene ends were 6 bases for V and 4 bases for J; bases not matched to a gene: 5. Looked up from germline, CDR1 is SNHLY and CDR2 is FYNNEI. In DNA form, the CDR3 reads TGTGCCAGCAGGGCGGGACAGGGGGAGTACGAGCAGTACTTC. Translation gives CASRAGQGEYEQYF.

V usage is TRBV7-9 and J usage is TRBJ2-7; D not resolved. V lost 1 base and J 9 bases, leaving 13 bases between the germline ends. The CDR3 loop spans 13 amino acids. Germline CDR1 and CDR2: SEHNR and FQNEAQ (reference sequence). CDR3 nucleotides: TGTGCCAGCAGCTTAGAAAACGCTTTGGCGCAGTACTTC. Protein product: CASSLENALAQYF.